This section outlines one T cell receptor beta chain sequence together with its context. Its target is not known. Trimming left V 2 bases short and J 6 bases short, with 13 bases between. This CDR3 has 14 residues. Using its own MiXCR run on the 5' RACE reads, TCRdb lists one record per CDR3 protein. The table shows some 340,000 distinct CDR3 sequences, with around 15% occurring only once. The data were obtained in a study of CD8 T cells in ankylosing spondylitis. Study-wide findings and caveats: Disease-linked clones were found to be CD8+ and relatively rare in peripheral blood.

The chain couples TRBV12-3 or TRBV12-4 to TRBJ1-2, with TRBD1 as a possible D gene (6 bases). The source of this sequence is a male donor with ankylosing spondylitis or in good health (not recorded which). Material: blood, either unsorted or a sorted T cell fraction (not recorded which). The CDR3 DNA is TGTGCCAGCAGTTTAATGACAGGAACCCATGGCTACACCTTC. Its translation is CASSLMTGTHGYTF.